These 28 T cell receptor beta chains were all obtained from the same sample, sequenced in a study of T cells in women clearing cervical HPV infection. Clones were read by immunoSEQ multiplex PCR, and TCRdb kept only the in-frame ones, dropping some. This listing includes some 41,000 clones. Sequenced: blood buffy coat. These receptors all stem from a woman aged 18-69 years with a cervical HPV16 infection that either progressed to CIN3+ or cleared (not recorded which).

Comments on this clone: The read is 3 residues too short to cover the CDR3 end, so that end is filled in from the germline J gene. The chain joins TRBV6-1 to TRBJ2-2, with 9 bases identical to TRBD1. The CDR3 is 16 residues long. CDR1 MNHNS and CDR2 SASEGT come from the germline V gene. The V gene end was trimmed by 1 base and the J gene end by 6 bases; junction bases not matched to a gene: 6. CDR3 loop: CASSEGDRVQAGELFF. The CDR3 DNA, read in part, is TGTGCCAGCAGTGAAGGGGACAGGGTGCAGGCCGGGGAG.

CDR3 in amino acids: CASSLAPGGKNIQYF. CDR3 bases read: TGTGCCAGCAGCTTAGCGCCAGGGGGAAAAAACATT. The chain joins TRBV7-2 to TRBJ2-4; TRBD1 agrees at 7 bases. The read finishes 3 residues shy of the CDR3 end, and the germline J gene is used to complete it. In germline, CDR1 is SGHTA, CDR2 FQGNSA. The CDR3 contains 15 residues. V shed 0 bases, J shed 4 bases, and the junction held 3 bases outside the gene matches. Together with reference TRBV7-2 and TRBJ2-4, the CDR3 gives the full variable domain: GAGVSQSPSNKVTEKGKDVELRCDPISGHTALYWYRQSLGQGLEFLIYFQGNSAPDKSGLPSDRFSAERTGGSVSTLTIQRTQQEDSAVYLCASSLAPGGKNIQYFGAGTRLSVL.

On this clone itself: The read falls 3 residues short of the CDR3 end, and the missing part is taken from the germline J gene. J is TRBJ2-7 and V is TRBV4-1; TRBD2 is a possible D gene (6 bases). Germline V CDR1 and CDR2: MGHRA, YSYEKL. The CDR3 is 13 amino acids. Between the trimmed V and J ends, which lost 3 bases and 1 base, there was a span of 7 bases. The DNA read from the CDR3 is TGCGCCAGCAGCCAGACTAGTTCCTACGAG. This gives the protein CASSQTSSYE. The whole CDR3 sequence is CASSQTSSYEQYF.

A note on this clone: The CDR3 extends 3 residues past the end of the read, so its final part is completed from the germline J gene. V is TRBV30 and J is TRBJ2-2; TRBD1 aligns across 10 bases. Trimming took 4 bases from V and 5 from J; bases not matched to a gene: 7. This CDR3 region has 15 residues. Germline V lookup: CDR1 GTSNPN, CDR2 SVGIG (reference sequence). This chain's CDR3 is CAWIPGTGVTGELFF. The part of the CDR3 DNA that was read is TGTGCCTGGATCCCCGGGACAGGGGTGACCGGGGAG.

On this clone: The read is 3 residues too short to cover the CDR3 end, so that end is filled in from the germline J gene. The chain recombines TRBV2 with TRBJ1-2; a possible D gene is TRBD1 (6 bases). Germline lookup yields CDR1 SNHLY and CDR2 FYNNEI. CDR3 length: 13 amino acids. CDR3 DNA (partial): TGTGCCAGCAGCTCTGTAGACAGGTACGGC. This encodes CASSSVDRYG. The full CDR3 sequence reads CASSSVDRYGYTF.

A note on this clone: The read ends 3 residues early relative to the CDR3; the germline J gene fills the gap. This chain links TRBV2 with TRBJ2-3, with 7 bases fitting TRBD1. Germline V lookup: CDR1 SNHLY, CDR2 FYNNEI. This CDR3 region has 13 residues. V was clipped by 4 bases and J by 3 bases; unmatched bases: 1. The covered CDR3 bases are TGTGCCAGCAGTGCACAGGGGACAGATACG. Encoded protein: CASSAQGTDT. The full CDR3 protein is CASSAQGTDTQYF. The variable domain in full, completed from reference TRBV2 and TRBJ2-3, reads EPEVTQTPSHQVTQMGQEVILRCVPISNHLYFYWYRQILGQKVEFLVSFYNNEISEKSEIFDDQFSVERPDGSNFTLKIRSTKLEDSAMYFCASSAQGTDTQYFGPGTRLTVL.

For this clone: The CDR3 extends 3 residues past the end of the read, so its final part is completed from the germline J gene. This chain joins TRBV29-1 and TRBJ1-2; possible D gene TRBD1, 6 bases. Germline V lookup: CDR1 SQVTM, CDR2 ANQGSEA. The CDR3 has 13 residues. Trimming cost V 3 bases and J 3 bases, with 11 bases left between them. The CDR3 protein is CSVESRGDYGYTF. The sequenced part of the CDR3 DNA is TGCAGCGTTGAGAGCAGGGGCGACTATGGC.

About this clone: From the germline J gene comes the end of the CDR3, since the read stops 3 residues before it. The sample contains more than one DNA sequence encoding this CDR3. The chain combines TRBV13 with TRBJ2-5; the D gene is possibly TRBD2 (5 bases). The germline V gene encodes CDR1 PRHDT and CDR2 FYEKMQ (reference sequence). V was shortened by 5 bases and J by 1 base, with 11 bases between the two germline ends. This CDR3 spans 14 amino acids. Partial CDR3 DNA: TGTGCCAGCAGCCTGAGGACTGTCCAAGAGACC. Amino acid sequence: CASSLRTVQET. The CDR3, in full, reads CASSLRTVQETQYF. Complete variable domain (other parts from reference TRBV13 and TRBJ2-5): AAGVIQSPRHLIKEKRETATLKCYPIPRHDTVYWYQQGPGQDPQFLISFYEKMQSDKGSIPDRFSAQQFSDYHSELNMSSLELGDSALYFCASSLRTVQETQYFGPGTRLLVL.

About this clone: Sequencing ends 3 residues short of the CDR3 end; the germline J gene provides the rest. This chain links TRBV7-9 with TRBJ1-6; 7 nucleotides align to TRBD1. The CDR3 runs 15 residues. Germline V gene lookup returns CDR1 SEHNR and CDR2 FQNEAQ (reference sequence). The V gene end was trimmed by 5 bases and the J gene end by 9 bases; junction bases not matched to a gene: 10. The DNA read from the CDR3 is TGTGCCAGCAGCGGGACAGACAGGTTCTCTTCACCC. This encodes CASSGTDRFSSP. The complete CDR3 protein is CASSGTDRFSSPLHF.

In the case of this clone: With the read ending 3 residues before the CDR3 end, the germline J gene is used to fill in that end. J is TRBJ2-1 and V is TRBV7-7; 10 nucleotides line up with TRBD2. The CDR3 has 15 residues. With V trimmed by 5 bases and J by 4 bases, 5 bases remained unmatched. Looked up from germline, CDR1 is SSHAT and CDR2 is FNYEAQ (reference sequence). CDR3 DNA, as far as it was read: TGTGCCAGCAGCCCCGGGACTAGCGTATACAATGAG. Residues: CASSPGTSVYNE. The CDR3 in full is CASSPGTSVYNEQFF.

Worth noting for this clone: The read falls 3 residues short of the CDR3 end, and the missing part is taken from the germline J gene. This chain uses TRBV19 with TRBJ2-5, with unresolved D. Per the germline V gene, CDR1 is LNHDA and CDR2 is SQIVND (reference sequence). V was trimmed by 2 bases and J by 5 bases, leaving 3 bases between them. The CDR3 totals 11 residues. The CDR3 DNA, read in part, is TGTGCCAGTAGTATATCGGAGACC. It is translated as CASSISET. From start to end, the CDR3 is CASSISETQYF. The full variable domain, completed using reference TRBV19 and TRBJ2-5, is DGGITQSPKYLFRKEGQNVTLSCEQNLNHDAMYWYRQDPGQGLRLIYYSQIVNDFQKGDIAEGYSVSREKKESFPLTVTSAQKNPTAFYLCASSISETQYFGPGTRLLVL.

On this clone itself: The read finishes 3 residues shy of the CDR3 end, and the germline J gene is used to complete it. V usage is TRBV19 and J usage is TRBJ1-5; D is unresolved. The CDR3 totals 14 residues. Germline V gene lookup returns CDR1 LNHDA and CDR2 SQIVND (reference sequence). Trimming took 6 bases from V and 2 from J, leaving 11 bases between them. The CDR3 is CASSSVFGNQPQHF. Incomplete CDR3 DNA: TGTGCCAGTAGCTCTGTGTTTGGCAATCAGCCC.

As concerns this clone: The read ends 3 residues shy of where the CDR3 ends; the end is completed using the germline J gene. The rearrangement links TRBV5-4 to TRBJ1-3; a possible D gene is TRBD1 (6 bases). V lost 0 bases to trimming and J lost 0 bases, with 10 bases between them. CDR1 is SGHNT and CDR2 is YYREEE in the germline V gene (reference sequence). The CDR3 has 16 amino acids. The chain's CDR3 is CASSLARTDSGNTIYF. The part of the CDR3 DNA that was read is TGTGCCAGCAGCTTGGCCAGGACAGACTCTGGAAACACC. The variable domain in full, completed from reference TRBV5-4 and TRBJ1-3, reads ETGVTQSPTHLIKTRGQQVTLRCSSQSGHNTVSWYQQALGQGPQFIFQYYREEENGRGNFPPRFSGLQFPNYSSELNVNALELDDSALYLCASSLARTDSGNTIYFGEGSWLTVV.

CDR3 residues: CASSGTRSGANVLTF. The sequenced part of the CDR3 DNA is TGTGCCAGCAGTGGCACTCGCTCTGGGGCCAACGTC. This sequence joins TRBV6-1 and TRBJ2-6; D unclear. The sequence runs out 3 residues before the end of the CDR3; the remainder is reconstructed from the germline J gene. CDR1 and CDR2 from the germline V gene are MNHNS and SASEGT. Trimming shortened V by 4 bases and J by 0 bases, and 7 bases separated the two germline ends. This CDR3 spans 15 amino acids.

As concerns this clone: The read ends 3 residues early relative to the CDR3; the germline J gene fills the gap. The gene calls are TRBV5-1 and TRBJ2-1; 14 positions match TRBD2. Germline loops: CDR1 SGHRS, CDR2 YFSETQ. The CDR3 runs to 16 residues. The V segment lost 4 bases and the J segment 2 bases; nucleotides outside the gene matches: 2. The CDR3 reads CASSPTSGGAYNEQFF. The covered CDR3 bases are TGCGCCAGCAGCCCGACTAGCGGGGGGGCCTACAATGAG.

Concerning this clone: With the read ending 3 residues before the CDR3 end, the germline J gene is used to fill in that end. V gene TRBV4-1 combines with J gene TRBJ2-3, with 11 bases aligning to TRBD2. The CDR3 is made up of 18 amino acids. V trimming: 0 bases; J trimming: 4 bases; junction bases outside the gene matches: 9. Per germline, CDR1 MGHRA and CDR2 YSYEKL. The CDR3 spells CASSQEFVAGGQSDTQYF. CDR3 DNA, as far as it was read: TGCGCCAGCAGCCAAGAATTTGTAGCGGGGGGGCAGTCAGATACG.

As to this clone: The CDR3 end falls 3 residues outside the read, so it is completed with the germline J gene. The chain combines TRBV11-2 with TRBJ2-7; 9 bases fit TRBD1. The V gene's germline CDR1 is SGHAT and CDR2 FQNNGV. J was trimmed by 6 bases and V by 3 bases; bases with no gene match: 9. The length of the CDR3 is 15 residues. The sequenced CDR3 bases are TGTGCCAGCAGCTTTTATGGACAGGGGACTGGCGAG. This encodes CASSFYGQGTGE. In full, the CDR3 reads CASSFYGQGTGEQYF.

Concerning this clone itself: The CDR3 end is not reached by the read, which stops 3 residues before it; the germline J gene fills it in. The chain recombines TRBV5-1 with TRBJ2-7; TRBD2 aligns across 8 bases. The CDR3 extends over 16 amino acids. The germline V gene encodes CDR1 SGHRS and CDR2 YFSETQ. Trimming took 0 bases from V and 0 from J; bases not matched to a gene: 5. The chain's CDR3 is CASSLAPSGFSYEQYF. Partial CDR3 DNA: TGCGCCAGCAGCTTGGCCCCTAGCGGGTTCTCCTACGAG.

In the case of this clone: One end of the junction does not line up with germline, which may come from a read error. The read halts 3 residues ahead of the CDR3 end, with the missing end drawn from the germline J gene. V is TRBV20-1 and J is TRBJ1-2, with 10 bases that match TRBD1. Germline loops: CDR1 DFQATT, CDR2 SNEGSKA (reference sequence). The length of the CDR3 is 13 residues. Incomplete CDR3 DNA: TGCAGTGTTAGACAGGGGGCGCGGTGGGGC. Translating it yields CSVRQGARWG. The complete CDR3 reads CSVRQGARWGYTF.

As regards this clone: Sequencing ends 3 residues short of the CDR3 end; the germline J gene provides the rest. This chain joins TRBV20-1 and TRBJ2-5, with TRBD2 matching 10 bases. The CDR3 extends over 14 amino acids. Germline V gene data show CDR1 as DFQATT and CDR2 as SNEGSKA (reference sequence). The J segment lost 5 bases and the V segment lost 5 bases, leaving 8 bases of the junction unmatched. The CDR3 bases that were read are TGCAGTGCTGATGAGCGGGGGGGTCAGGAGACC. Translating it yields CSADERGGQET. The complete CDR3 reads CSADERGGQETQYF.

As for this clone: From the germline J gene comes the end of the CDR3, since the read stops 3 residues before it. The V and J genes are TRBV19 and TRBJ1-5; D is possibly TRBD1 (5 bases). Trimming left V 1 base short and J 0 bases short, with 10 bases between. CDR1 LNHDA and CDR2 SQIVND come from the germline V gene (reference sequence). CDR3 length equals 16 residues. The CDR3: CASSIGQRYSNQPQHF. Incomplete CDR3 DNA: TGTGCCAGTAGTATAGGACAGAGGTATAGCAATCAGCCC.

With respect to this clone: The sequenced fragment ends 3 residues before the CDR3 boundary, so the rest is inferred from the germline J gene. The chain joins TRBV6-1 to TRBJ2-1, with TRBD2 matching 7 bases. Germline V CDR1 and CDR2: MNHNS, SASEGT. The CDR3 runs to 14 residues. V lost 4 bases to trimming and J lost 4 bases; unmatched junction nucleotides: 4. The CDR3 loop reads CASSGLAEYNEQFF. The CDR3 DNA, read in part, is TGTGCCAGCAGTGGGCTAGCGGAGTACAATGAG.

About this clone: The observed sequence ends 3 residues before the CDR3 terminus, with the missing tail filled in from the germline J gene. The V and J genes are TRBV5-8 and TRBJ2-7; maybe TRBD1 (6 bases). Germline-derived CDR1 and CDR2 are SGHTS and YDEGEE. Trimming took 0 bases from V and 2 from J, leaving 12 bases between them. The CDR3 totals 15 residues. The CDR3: CASSLAHGQTYEQYF. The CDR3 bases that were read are TGTGCCAGCAGCTTGGCCCATGGACAGACCTACGAG. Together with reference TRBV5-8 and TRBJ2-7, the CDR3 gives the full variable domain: EAGVTQSPTHLIKTRGQQATLRCSPISGHTSVYWYQQALGLGLQFLLWYDEGEERNRGNFPPRFSGRQFPNYSSELNVNALELEDSALYLCASSLAHGQTYEQYFGPGTRLTVT.

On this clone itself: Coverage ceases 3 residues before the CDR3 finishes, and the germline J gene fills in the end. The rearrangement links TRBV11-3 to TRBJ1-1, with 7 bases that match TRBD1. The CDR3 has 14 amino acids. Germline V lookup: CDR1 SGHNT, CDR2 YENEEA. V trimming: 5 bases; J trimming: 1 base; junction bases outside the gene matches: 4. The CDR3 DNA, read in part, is TGTGCCAGCAGCCCAGGGGGTGCGAACACTGAA. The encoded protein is CASSPGGANTE. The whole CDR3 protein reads CASSPGGANTEAFF.

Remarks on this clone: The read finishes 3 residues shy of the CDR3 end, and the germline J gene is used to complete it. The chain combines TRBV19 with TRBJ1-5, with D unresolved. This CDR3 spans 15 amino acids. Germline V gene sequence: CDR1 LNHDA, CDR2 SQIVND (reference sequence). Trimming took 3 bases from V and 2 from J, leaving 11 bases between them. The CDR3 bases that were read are TGTGCCAGTAGTATCGGAGGGCTGGGCAATCAGCCC. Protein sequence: CASSIGGLGNQP. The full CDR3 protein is CASSIGGLGNQPQHF.

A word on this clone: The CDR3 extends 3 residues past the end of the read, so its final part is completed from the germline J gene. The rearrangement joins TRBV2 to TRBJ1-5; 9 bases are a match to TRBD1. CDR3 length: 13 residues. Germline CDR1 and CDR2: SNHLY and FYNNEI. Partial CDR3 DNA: TGTGCCAGCAGACCCCGGGACAGGGTACCC. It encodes CASRPRDRVP. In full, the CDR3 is CASRPRDRVPQHF.

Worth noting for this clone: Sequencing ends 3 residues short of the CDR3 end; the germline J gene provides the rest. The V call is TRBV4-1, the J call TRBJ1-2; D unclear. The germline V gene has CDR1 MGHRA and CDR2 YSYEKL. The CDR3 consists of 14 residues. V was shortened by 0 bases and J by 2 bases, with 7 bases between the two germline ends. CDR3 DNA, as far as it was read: TGCGCCAGCAGCCAAGATACATTAAACTATGGC. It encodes CASSQDTLNYG. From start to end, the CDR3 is CASSQDTLNYGYTF.

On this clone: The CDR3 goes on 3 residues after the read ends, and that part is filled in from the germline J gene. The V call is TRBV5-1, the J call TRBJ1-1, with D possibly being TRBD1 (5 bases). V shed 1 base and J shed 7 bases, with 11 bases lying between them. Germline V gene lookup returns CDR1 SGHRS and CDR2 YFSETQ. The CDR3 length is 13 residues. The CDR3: CASSLWGSGEAFF. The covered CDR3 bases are TGCGCCAGCAGCTTGTGGGGCAGTGGTGAA.